This T cell receptor (beta chain) was recovered during a study of monozygotic twins with inflammatory bowel disease. Across eight separate reactions for each sample, cDNA was made. TCRalpha along with TCRbeta cDNA was subjected to two nested PCRs lasting 16 and 9 cycles. TCRdb re-called the 5' RACE reads and shows each CDR3 protein once, DNA omitted. Recorded for this sample: 200,000 to 250,000 distinct CDR3 sequences. Blood was collected, approximately 2.5 ml per donor. The sequence came from a human donor with ulcerative colitis or Crohn's disease, or a healthy co-twin of an affected twin (not recorded which). The specimen was blood.

The CDR3 sequence: CASSPLSVLYEQYF. The chain uses TRBV5-6 and TRBJ2-7; the D gene TCRdb calls, TRBD2, cannot be checked with no DNA. This CDR3 region has 14 residues. The V gene's germline CDR1 is SGHDT and CDR2 YYEEEE.